This TCR beta chain was profiled in a study of shared clonotypes between healthy human individuals. The protocol was immunoSEQ multiplex PCR, while the TCRdb copy is restricted to in-frame clones and leaves out a portion. The table has around 1 million clones, approximately 80% seen once. V was pared by 0 bases and J by 2 bases, with 13 bases between. Germline V CDR1 and CDR2: SGHRS, YFSETQ. The CDR3 runs 16 residues. This chain uses TRBV5-1 with TRBJ2-3; tentative D call: TRBD2 (5 bases). The origin of this receptor is a man younger than 35 in good health. Source material: memory CD4+ T cells sorted from blood. The subset denotes: CD45RA-negative fraction. As DNA, the CDR3 is TGCGCCAGCAGCTTGGCCGGGGTTGTAATCACAGATACGCAGTATTTT. Translation gives CASSLAGVVITDTQYF. Together with reference TRBV5-1 and TRBJ2-3, the CDR3 gives the full variable domain: KAGVTQTPRYLIKTRGQQVTLSCSPISGHRSVSWYQQTPGQGLQFLFEYFSETQRNKGNFPGRFSGRQFSNSRSEMNVSTLELGDSALYLCASSLAGVVITDTQYFGPGTRLTVL.